Shown below are 5 T cell receptor beta chains from a single sample sequenced in a study of cytomegalovirus exposure and HLA in healthy donors. PCR was performed using 60 Vbeta and 13 Jbeta primers. Method: immunoSEQ multiplex PCR; TCRdb's copy keeps in-frame clones and lacks some. The sample has some 190,000 clones; about three quarters are singletons. Sequencing was carried out using PBMCs. Receptors were obtained from a woman aged 25 to 39 in good health and CMV-seropositive.

The chain has TRBV9 and TRBJ2-3, with D possibly TRBD1 on 6 matching bases. The CDR3 covers 15 residues. The V and J ends lost 4 bases and 2 bases respectively, with 14 bases between them. From germline, CDR1 is SGDLS and CDR2 YYNGEE. The CDR3 DNA reads as TGTGCCAGCAGCCCAGAAGGGGGTACCACAGATACGCAGTATTTT. This translates into CASSPEGGTTDTQYF.

The chain has TRBV9 and TRBJ1-1; tentative D call: TRBD1 (6 bases). Looked up from germline, CDR1 is SGDLS and CDR2 is YYNGEE. CDR3 length: 14 amino acids. V dropped 4 bases and J dropped 4 bases, with 14 bases sitting between them. This CDR3 reads CASSPSAGATEAFF. In nucleotides, the CDR3 is TGTGCCAGCAGCCCGAGCGCAGGGGCCACTGAAGCTTTCTTT.

The J gene is TRBJ2-7, the V gene TRBV5-1; perhaps TRBD1 as D (6 bases). The V and J ends lost 1 base and 1 base respectively, with 15 bases between them. The germline V gene has CDR1 SGHRS and CDR2 YFSETQ. The CDR3 runs to 16 residues. The CDR3 DNA is TGCGCCAGCAGCTTGCAAAAACAGGGTTATTCCTACGAGCAGTACTTC. Its protein product is CASSLQKQGYSYEQYF. Supplemented by reference TRBV5-1 and TRBJ2-7, the full variable domain reads KAGVTQTPRYLIKTRGQQVTLSCSPISGHRSVSWYQQTPGQGLQFLFEYFSETQRNKGNFPGRFSGRQFSNSRSEMNVSTLELGDSALYLCASSLQKQGYSYEQYFGPGTRLTVT.

The J gene is TRBJ2-3, the V gene TRBV9; the match to TRBD2 covers 15 bases. Germline V gives CDR1 SGDLS, CDR2 YYNGEE. With V trimmed by 4 bases and J by 3 bases, 15 bases remained unmatched. The CDR3 extends over 20 amino acids. DNA of the CDR3: TGTGCCAGCAGCCCACTCGGACTAGCGGGAGGGCCTGATGGGACAGATACGCAGTATTTT. It yields the protein CASSPLGLAGGPDGTDTQYF.

The chain is built from TRBV4-3 and TRBJ2-7; D is unresolved. Germline V gene lookup returns CDR1 LGHNA and CDR2 YSLEER. Trimming removed 0 bases from V and 3 bases from J, with 18 bases in between. The CDR3 has 17 residues. In DNA, the CDR3 is TGCGCCAGCAGCCAAGACTTAGGCGACCCCGGGTACTACGAGCAGTACTTC. Protein product: CASSQDLGDPGYYEQYF.